This T cell receptor beta chain was captured by sequencing in a study of blood T cell repertoires in COVID-19. Study-wide context: Material from acute and convalescent COVID-19 was sourced from the United States, Italy and Spain.

TCRdb keeps only in-frame clones here, not all; method: immunoSEQ multiplex PCR. The sample gives some 150,000 clones, roughly 83% of which show up once; about 29% is in the top ten. The CDR3 has 15 residues. Germline-derived CDR1 and CDR2 are SNHLY and FYNNEI. V was trimmed by 0 bases and J by 8 bases, leaving 16 bases between them. The receptor was isolated from an older woman with acute or convalescent COVID-19. The V gene is TRBV2, the J gene TRBJ1-2; TRBD1 might be the D (5 bases). Material for sequencing was peripheral blood. CDR3 loop: CASSEAGWGGDGYTF. The DNA of the CDR3 is TGTGCCAGCAGTGAAGCGGGCTGGGGGGGGGACGGCTACACCTTC.